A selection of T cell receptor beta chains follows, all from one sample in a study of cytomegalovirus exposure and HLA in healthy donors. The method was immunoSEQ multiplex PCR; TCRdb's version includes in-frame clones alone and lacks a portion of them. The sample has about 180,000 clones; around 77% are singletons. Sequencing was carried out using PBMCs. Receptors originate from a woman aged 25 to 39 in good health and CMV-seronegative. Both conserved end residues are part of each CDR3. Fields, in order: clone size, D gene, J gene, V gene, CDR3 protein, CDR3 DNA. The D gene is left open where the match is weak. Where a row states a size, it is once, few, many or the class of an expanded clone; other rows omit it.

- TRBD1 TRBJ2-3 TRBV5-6 CASSLDRGLTDTQYF TGTGCCAGCAGCTTGGACAGGGGGTTGACAGATACGCAGTATTTT
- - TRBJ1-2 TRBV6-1 CASSPSGEGTYGYTF TGTGCCAGCAGCCCCTCCGGGGAGGGTACCTATGGCTACACCTTC
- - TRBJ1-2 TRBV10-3 CAISEAGPPYTF TGTGCCATCAGTGAGGCGGGTCCCCCGTACACCTTC
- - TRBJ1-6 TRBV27 CASSLARPHSNYNSPLHF TGTGCCAGCAGCCTCGCGCGGCCGCACTCTAACTATAATTCACCCCTCCACTTT
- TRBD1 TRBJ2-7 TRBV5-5 CASSFSDRGLPYEQYF TGTGCCAGCAGCTTTAGCGACAGGGGGCTCCCCTACGAGCAGTACTTC
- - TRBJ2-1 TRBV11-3 CASSLRSSGQGNKGEQFF TGTGCCAGCAGCTTGCGGAGTTCTGGACAAGGGAATAAGGGTGAGCAGTTCTTC
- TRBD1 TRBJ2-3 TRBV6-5 CASRFDRASTDTQYF TGTGCCAGCAGATTTGACAGGGCCAGCACAGATACGCAGTATTTT
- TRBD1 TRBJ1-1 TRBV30 CAWSSTGAPITEAFF TGTGCCTGGAGCTCTACAGGGGCACCGATTACTGAAGCTTTCTTT
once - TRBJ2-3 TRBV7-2 CASSSAPTNTQYF TGTGCCAGCAGCTCTGCCCCCACAAATACGCAGTATTTT
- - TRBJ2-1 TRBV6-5 CASSHALAAEQFF TGTGCCAGCAGTCATGCACTAGCCGCTGAGCAGTTCTTC
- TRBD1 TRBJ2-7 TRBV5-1 CASRGQDSYEQYF TGCGCCAGCAGGGGACAGGACTCCTACGAGCAGTACTTC
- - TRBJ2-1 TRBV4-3 CASSQDLERNGEQFF TGCGCCAGCAGCCAAGATCTGGAGAGAAACGGTGAGCAGTTCTTC
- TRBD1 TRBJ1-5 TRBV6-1 CASSVWGQGQGQPQHF TGTGCCAGCAGTGTTTGGGGACAGGGCCAGGGGCAGCCCCAGCATTTT
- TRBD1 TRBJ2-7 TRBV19 CASRGTGTASYEQYF TGTGCCAGTAGGGGGACAGGGACCGCTTCCTACGAGCAGTACTTC
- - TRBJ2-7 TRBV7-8 CASSLGGNYEQYF TGTGCCAGCAGCTTAGGAGGGAACTACGAGCAGTACTTC
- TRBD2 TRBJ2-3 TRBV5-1 CASSLARIAGRDTQYF TGCGCCAGCAGCTTGGCCCGAATAGCGGGGAGGGATACGCAGTATTTT
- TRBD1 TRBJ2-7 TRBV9 CASNPGQGYEQYF TGTGCCAGCAACCCGGGACAGGGCTACGAGCAGTACTTC
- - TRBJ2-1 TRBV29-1 CSVPSMLAPSYNEQFF TGCAGCGTTCCCTCGATGCTAGCGCCCTCCTACAATGAGCAGTTCTTC
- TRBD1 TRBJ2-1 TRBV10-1 CASSDRQGFDEQFF TGCGCCAGCAGTGACCGACAGGGGTTCGATGAGCAGTTCTTC
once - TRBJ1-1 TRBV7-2 CASSLSGANTEAFF TGTGCCAGCAGCTTATCAGGGGCGAACACTGAAGCTTTCTTT
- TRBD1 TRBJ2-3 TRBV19 CASSETGGWTDTQYF TGTGCCAGTAGTGAGACAGGGGGTTGGACAGATACGCAGTATTTT
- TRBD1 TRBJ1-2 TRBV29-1 CSEKAPGTGYGYTF TGCAGCGAGAAAGCCCCCGGGACAGGCTATGGCTACACCTTC
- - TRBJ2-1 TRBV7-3 CASSLRQGGSYNEQFF TGTGCCAGCAGCTTAAGGCAGGGTGGCTCCTACAATGAGCAGTTCTTC
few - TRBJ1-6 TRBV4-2 CASSQAGDRSYNSPLHF TGTGCCAGCAGCCAAGCAGGCGATCGGTCCTATAATTCACCCCTCCACTTT
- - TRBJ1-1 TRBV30 CAWSVLGTGGSTEAFF TGTGCCTGGAGTGTACTCGGGACGGGCGGGAGCACTGAAGCTTTCTTT
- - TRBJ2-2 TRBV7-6 CASSYNPPTNTGELFF TGTGCCAGCAGCTACAACCCCCCCACGAACACCGGGGAGCTGTTTTTT